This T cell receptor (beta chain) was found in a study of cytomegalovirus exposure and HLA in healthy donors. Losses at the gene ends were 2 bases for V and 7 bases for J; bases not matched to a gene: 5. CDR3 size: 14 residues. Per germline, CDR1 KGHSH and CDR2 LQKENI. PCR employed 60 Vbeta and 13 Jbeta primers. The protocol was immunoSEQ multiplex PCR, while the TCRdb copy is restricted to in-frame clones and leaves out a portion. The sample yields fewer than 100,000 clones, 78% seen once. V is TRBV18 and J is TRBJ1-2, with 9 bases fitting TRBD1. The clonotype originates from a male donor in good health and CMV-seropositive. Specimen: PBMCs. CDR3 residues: CASSPSGGQGGYTF. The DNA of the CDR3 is TGTGCCAGCTCACCATCGGGGGGACAGGGTGGCTACACCTTC.